Below, one T cell receptor beta chain is given with its context. Its antigen is not known. There are 15 residues in the CDR3. The V end lost 6 bases, the J end lost 2 bases, and 14 bases lay between the germline ends. Germline CDR1 is MNHEY and CDR2 is SVGAGI. TCRdb's copy holds only in-frame clones and misses some; the assay was immunoSEQ multiplex PCR. The sample lists 150,000 to 200,000 clones, less than 95% seen once, with roughly 1.6% in the top ten. This entry comes from a study of T cell responses to AZD1222 COVID-19 vaccine. Study results and limitations: Spike-wide coverage was observed for vaccine-associated CD4 TCRs, with dominant responses at 160-218 and 743-854. Two doses of AZD1222 preceded a rise in Spike-specific TCR breadth and depth.

This sequence was found in an adult in good health. The sample was peripheral blood, taken on day 0 of AZD1222 vaccination. This chain connects TRBV6-5 to TRBJ2-1, with a weak D call TRBD1 (6 bases). The CDR3 bases are TGTGCCAGCAGGTCAACCTGGACAGCCTACAATGAGCAGTTCTTC. Amino acid sequence: CASRSTWTAYNEQFF.